The rows below give T cell receptor beta chains drawn from one sample of a study of identical twins. From the 5' RACE reads, TCRdb called clonotypes with MiXCR, one entry per CDR3 protein. The data hold roughly 280,000 distinct CDR3 sequences, with roughly 9% observed a single time. These records were also assigned to another study, of yellow fever vaccine responses in identical twins.

Sequences were obtained from CD8+ T cells sorted from blood. The receptors stem from a young woman in good health. The CDR3 runs from the conserved cysteine through the conserved F or W. D genes are given only for firm matches. Clone size is shown for a subset of rows, as once, few, many or a class of expanded clone.

D gene | clone size | J gene | V gene | CDR3 protein | CDR3 DNA
TRBD2 | many | TRBJ2-1 | TRBV3-1 | CASSQVEGGFDEQFF | TGTGCCAGCAGCCAAGTAGAGGGAGGGTTCGATGAGCAGTTCTTC
- | few | TRBJ2-5 | TRBV12-3/TRBV12-4 | CASKYQETQYF | TGTGCCAGCAAATACCAAGAGACCCAGTACTTC
- | many | TRBJ2-7 | TRBV7-2 | CASSFANGAYEQYF | TGTGCCAGCAGCTTTGCCAACGGCGCCTACGAGCAGTACTTC
TRBD1 | many | TRBJ1-4 | TRBV7-9 | CASSPSGGEKLFF | TGTGCCAGCAGCCCATCAGGGGGTGAAAAACTGTTTTTT
- | - | TRBJ1-2 | TRBV30 | CAWSAGTDGYTF | TGTGCCTGGAGTGCAGGGACTGATGGCTACACCTTC
TRBD2 | few | TRBJ2-3 | TRBV11-1 | CASSSLTSGGLTDTQYF | TGTGCCAGCAGCTCCCTCACCAGCGGGGGACTCACCGATACGCAGTATTTT
TRBD2 | few | TRBJ2-5 | TRBV5-6 | CASSLGAGGFQETQYF | TGTGCCAGCAGCTTGGGAGCGGGGGGCTTCCAAGAGACCCAGTACTTC
- | many | TRBJ1-2 | TRBV12-3/TRBV12-4 | CASSPGEYYGYTF | TGTGCCAGCAGCCCCGGGGAATACTATGGCTACACCTTC
- | few | TRBJ2-7 | TRBV5-6 | CASSFGQLDSYEQYF | TGTGCCAGCAGTTTCGGACAGTTAGACTCCTACGAGCAGTACTTC
- | few | TRBJ2-3 | TRBV25-1 | CASSESAGTDTQYF | TGTGCCAGCAGTGAATCGGCAGGCACAGATACGCAGTATTTT